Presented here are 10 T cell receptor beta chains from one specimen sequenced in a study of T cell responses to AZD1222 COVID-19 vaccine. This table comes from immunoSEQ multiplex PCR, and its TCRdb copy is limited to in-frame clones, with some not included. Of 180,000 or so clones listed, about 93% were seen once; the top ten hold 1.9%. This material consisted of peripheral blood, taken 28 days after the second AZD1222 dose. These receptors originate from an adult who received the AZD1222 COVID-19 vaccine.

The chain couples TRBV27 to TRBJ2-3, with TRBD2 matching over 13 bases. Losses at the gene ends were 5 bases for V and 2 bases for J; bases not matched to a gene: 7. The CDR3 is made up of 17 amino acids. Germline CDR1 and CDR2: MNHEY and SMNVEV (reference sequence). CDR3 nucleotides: TGTGCCAGCAGTAAACTCGGGACTAGCGGGGCCACAGATACGCAGTATTTT. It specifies CASSKLGTSGATDTQYF.

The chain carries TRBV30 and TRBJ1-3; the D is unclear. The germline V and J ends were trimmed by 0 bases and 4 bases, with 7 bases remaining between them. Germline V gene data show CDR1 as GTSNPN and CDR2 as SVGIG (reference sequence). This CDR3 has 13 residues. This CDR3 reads CAWSVHFGNTIYF. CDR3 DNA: TGTGCCTGGAGTGTACACTTCGGAAACACCATATATTTT.

The CDR3 DNA is TGTGCCAGTAGTTTCCGACAGGGAGGATTGGAGACCCAGTACTTC. Its protein product is CASSFRQGGLETQYF. The V gene is TRBV19, the J gene TRBJ2-5, with TRBD1 as a possible D gene (7 bases). The CDR3 extends over 15 amino acids. Trimming pared 5 bases from V and 5 bases from J, leaving 18 bases between. Germline loops: CDR1 LNHDA, CDR2 SQIVND (reference sequence).

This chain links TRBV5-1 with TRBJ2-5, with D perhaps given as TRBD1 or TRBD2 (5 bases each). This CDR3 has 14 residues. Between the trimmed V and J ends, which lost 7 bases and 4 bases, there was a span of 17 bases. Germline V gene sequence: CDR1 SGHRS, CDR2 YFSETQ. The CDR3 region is CASSIGTVTETQYF. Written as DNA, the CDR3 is TGCGCCAGCTCAATAGGGACGGTCACAGAGACCCAGTACTTC.

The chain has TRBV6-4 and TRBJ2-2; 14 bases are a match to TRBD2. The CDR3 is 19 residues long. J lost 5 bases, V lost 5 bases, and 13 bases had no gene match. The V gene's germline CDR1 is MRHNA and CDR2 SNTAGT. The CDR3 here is CASSPPETSGRGGTGELFF. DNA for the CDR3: TGTGCCAGCAGTCCTCCCGAGACTAGCGGGAGGGGGGGGACCGGGGAGCTGTTTTTT.

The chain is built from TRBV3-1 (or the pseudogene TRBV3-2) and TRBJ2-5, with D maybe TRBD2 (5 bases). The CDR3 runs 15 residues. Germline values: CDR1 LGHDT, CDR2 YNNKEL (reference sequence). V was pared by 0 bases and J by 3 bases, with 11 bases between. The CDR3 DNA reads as TGTGCCAGCAGCCAAGATGTGCGGCGGGAAGAGACCCAGTACTTC. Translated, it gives CASSQDVRREETQYF.

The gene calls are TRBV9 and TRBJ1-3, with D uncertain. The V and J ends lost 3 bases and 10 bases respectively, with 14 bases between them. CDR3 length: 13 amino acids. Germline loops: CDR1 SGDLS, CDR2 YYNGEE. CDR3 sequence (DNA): TGTGCCAGCAGCGAGGTGGGTTGGGATACCATATATTTT. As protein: CASSEVGWDTIYF. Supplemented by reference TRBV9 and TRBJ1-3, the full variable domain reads DSGVTQTPKHLITATGQRVTLRCSPRSGDLSVYWYQQSLDQGLQFLIQYYNGEERAKGNILERFSAQQFPDLHSELNLSSLELGDSALYFCASSEVGWDTIYFGEGSWLTVV.

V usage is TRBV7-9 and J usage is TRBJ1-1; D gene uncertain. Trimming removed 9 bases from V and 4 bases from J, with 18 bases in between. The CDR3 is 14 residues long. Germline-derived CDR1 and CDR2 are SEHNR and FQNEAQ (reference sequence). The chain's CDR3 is CASLRSGVATEAFF. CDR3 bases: TGTGCCAGTCTTAGGTCGGGTGTAGCCACTGAAGCTTTCTTT.

The CDR3 sequence: CASSTDRGLYSPLHF. The CDR3 DNA follows: TGTGCCAGCAGTACGGACAGGGGGCTGTATTCACCCCTCCACTTT. V is TRBV6-5 and J is TRBJ1-6; TRBD1 matches 11 bases. The ends lost 5 bases at V and 8 bases at J; junction bases unmatched: 5. This CDR3 has 15 amino acids. Germline CDR1 reads MNHEY; CDR2 reads SVGAGI.

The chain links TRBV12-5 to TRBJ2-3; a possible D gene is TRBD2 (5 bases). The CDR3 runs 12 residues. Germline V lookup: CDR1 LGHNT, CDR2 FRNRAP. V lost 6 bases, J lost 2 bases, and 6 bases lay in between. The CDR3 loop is CASGDYTDTQYF. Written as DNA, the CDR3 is TGTGCTAGTGGAGACTACACAGATACGCAGTATTTT.